This T cell receptor beta chain was captured in a study of shared clonotypes between healthy human individuals. Study summary: Each donor had three CD4 naive, three CD4 memory, two CD8 naive and one CD8 memory plate.

General study findings and limits: Unshared clonotypes carried lower generation probabilities than those common to all four donors.

Clones were read by immunoSEQ multiplex PCR, and TCRdb kept only the in-frame ones, dropping some. The sample lists millions of clones, 95% seen once, with approximately 0.13% in the top ten. This CDR3 is built from 16 residues. V lost 3 bases to trimming and J lost 7 bases; unmatched junction nucleotides: 4. Germline-derived CDR1 and CDR2 are SGDLS and YYNGEE. Naive CD45RA+ and memory CD45RA-negative subsets were split from CD4+ cells. A remark on this clone: What it binds is unknown.

This TCR was sampled from a man aged 18 to 29 in good health. The specimen sequenced was naive CD4+ T cells sorted from blood. Subset denoted: CD45RA+ positively selected. The chain combines TRBV9 with TRBJ2-4; 16 bases agree with TRBD2. The CDR3 sequence: CASSEGLAGGENIQYF. The CDR3 bases are TGTGCCAGCAGCGAGGGACTAGCGGGAGGGGAGAACATTCAGTACTTC.